This T cell receptor beta chain was identified in a study of response to subunit inactivated influenza vaccine. From the RT-PCR reads, TCRdb called clonotypes with MiXCR, one entry per CDR3 protein. This sample yields over 400,000 distinct CDR3 sequences, of which roughly 9.8% are seen a single time; 12% belongs to the top ten. From germline, CDR1 is GTSNPN and CDR2 SVGIG (reference sequence). The V and J ends lost 2 bases and 9 bases respectively, with 11 bases between them. The length of the CDR3 is 11 residues. The TCR sequence derives from a man aged 45 to 65 who received an inactivated influenza vaccine. The sample consisted of PBMCs from blood, taken 35 to 45 days after vaccination. The V and J genes are TRBV30 and TRBJ2-7; D may be TRBD1 (6 bases). The DNA of the CDR3 is TGTGCCTGGAGTCAGGGGTATTTGCAGTACTTC. Protein: CAWSQGYLQYF. The variable domain in full, completed from reference TRBV30 and TRBJ2-7, reads SQTIHQWPATLVQPVGSPLSLECTVEGTSNPNLYWYRQAAGRGLQLLFYSVGIGQISSEVPQNLSASRPQDRQFILSSKKLLLSDSGFYLCAWSQGYLQYFGPGTRLTVT.